The T cell receptor (beta chain) under discussion was sequenced for a study of cytomegalovirus exposure and HLA in healthy donors. Germline V gene lookup returns CDR1 MNHNS and CDR2 SASEGT. With 1 base removed from V and 0 bases from J, the gap between germline ends came to 10 bases. CDR3 size: 15 residues. A multiplex PCR was run with 60 Vbeta primers and 13 Jbeta primers. Profiled with immunoSEQ multiplex PCR; TCRdb holds only in-frame clones, not every one. This table has some 120,000 clones, 80% to 90% appearing once. Sequences were obtained from PBMCs. The clonotype originates from a male donor in good health and CMV-seropositive. The chain is built from TRBV6-1 and TRBJ2-7, with D possibly being TRBD2 (5 bases). The CDR3 loop is CASSEGFGNSYEQYF. The CDR3 region has the DNA TGTGCCAGCAGTGAAGGGTTCGGGAACTCCTACGAGCAGTACTTC.